What follows are 14 T cell receptor beta chains derived from one specimen sequenced in a study of T cell responses to AZD1222 COVID-19 vaccine. Clones were sequenced by immunoSEQ multiplex PCR, and TCRdb holds only the in-frame ones, with some missing. The data show approximately 100,000 clones, about 89% seen once. The specimen was peripheral blood, collected 28 days after the second AZD1222 dose. The source is an adult who received the AZD1222 COVID-19 vaccine.

V gene TRBV28 combines with J gene TRBJ1-1; D is ambiguous. Germline loops: CDR1 MDHEN, CDR2 SYDVKM. The CDR3 runs to 15 residues. V lost 10 bases, J lost 4 bases, and 22 bases lay in between. CDR3 region: CAITPLKGGFTEAFF. The CDR3 region has the DNA TGTGCCATCACTCCGTTGAAGGGCGGGTTCACTGAAGCTTTCTTT. The entire variable domain, with the rest obtained from reference TRBV28 and TRBJ1-1, is as follows: DVKVTQSSRYLVKRTGEKVFLECVQDMDHENMFWYRQDPGLGLRLIYFSYDVKMKEKGDIPEGYSVSREKKERFSLILESASTNQTSMYLCAITPLKGGFTEAFFGQGTRLTVV.

The rearrangement uses TRBV5-1 and TRBJ2-1; D perhaps matches TRBD1 (6 bases). CDR3 size: 15 residues. The V and J ends lost 6 bases and 1 base respectively, with 14 bases between them. Germline CDR1 and CDR2: SGHRS and YFSETQ. The CDR3 here is CASKHEGESYNEQFF. The CDR3 nucleotides are TGCGCCAGCAAACACGAGGGGGAGTCCTACAATGAGCAGTTCTTC.

The chain employs TRBV9 and TRBJ2-7; D not resolved. The CDR3 has 13 residues. CDR1 is SGDLS and CDR2 is YYNGEE in the germline V gene. The ends were cut back, 3 bases at V and 1 base at J, with 8 bases in the middle. CDR3 loop: CASSEGISYEQYF. The DNA for the CDR3 is TGTGCCAGCAGCGAGGGTATTTCCTACGAGCAGTACTTC.

The rearrangement uses TRBV28 and TRBJ1-1; D might be TRBD1 (6 bases). Germline-derived CDR1 and CDR2 are MDHEN and SYDVKM. The CDR3 has 16 amino acids. Trimming removed 6 bases from V and 5 bases from J, with 22 bases in between. The CDR3 is CASSTLKQGRGTEAFF. CDR3 sequence (DNA): TGTGCCAGCAGCACACTCAAACAGGGAAGGGGTACTGAAGCTTTCTTT. The whole variable domain, filled in from reference TRBV28 and TRBJ1-1, reads DVKVTQSSRYLVKRTGEKVFLECVQDMDHENMFWYRQDPGLGLRLIYFSYDVKMKEKGDIPEGYSVSREKKERFSLILESASTNQTSMYLCASSTLKQGRGTEAFFGQGTRLTVV.

The V call is TRBV3-1 (or the pseudogene TRBV3-2), the J call TRBJ2-7; a weak D match, TRBD1 (6 bases). The length of the CDR3 is 17 residues. V was pared by 4 bases and J by 3 bases, with 22 bases between. Germline V gene lookup returns CDR1 LGHDT and CDR2 YNNKEL (reference sequence). The DNA of the CDR3 is TGTGCCAGCAGCCCGAGAAGGGCAGGGGCCAAGTACTACGAGCAGTACTTC. Translation gives CASSPRRAGAKYYEQYF.

The chain employs TRBV2 and TRBJ2-2; 10 positions agree with TRBD1. Germline-derived CDR1 and CDR2 are SNHLY and FYNNEI. The CDR3 spans 14 residues. The junction had 4 bases not matched to a gene; V was cut back by 5 bases and J by 7 bases. The CDR3 DNA follows: TGTGCCAGCAGTTTGGGACAGGGGTACGGGGAGCTGTTTTTT. Protein: CASSLGQGYGELFF.

The V gene is TRBV18, the J gene TRBJ2-2; perhaps TRBD1 as D (5 bases). Between the trimmed V and J ends, which lost 2 bases and 5 bases, there was a span of 15 bases. The CDR3 is 16 residues long. Per germline, CDR1 KGHSH and CDR2 LQKENI. In DNA form, the CDR3 reads TGTGCCAGCTCACCATCTCTGACAGATATTACCGGGGAGCTGTTTTTT. It specifies CASSPSLTDITGELFF.

The V and J genes are TRBV9 and TRBJ2-5, with 9 bases aligning to TRBD2. V was clipped by 10 bases and J by 3 bases; unmatched bases: 7. CDR3 size: 13 residues. Looked up from germline, CDR1 is SGDLS and CDR2 is YYNGEE. This CDR3 is CAPSGGPEETQYF. The CDR3 nucleotides are TGTGCCCCCAGCGGGGGGCCCGAAGAGACCCAGTACTTC.

The J gene is TRBJ2-2, the V gene TRBV11-2; no clear D. This CDR3 comprises 12 residues. The germline CDR1 and CDR2 sequences are SGHAT and FQNNGV. V gave up 4 bases and J gave up 2 bases, with 2 bases separating them. Here the CDR3 reads CASSSNTGELFF. The CDR3 bases are TGTGCCAGCAGCTCTAACACCGGGGAGCTGTTTTTT.

CDR3 loop: CASSPIRGANVLTF. CDR3 coding DNA: TGTGCCAGCAGCCCAATCAGGGGGGCCAACGTCCTGACTTTC. The genes are TRBV3-1 (or the pseudogene TRBV3-2) and TRBJ2-6; D not resolved. Per germline, CDR1 LGHDT and CDR2 YNNKEL (reference sequence). V shed 4 bases and J shed 4 bases, with 8 bases lying between them. The CDR3 is 14 amino acids.

V is TRBV6-5 and J is TRBJ1-2; a possible D gene is TRBD1 (6 bases). The ends were cut back, 5 bases at V and 3 bases at J, with 16 bases in the middle. CDR3 length equals 15 residues. Germline V gives CDR1 MNHEY, CDR2 SVGAGI. The CDR3, as DNA: TGTGCCAGCAGTCGTTGGGAGGGGGGGTACTATGGCTACACCTTC. Protein: CASSRWEGGYYGYTF.

The chain uses TRBV4-1 and TRBJ2-5; TRBD1 aligns across 8 bases. V lost 2 bases to trimming and J lost 4 bases; unmatched junction nucleotides: 15. Germline CDR1 MGHRA, CDR2 YSYEKL. CDR3 length: 18 residues. CDR3 sequence (DNA): TGCGCCAGCAGCCAAACGGTATTAATAGGACAGGGAGGAGAGACCCAGTACTTC. Translating gives CASSQTVLIGQGGETQYF.

This chain uses TRBV19 with TRBJ1-4; unclear D gene. The CDR3 is 13 amino acids. V was clipped by 7 bases and J by 5 bases, with 11 bases between them. From germline, CDR1 is LNHDA and CDR2 SQIVND (reference sequence). CDR3 sequence (DNA): TGTGCCAGTAAAAGGCAGCCAAATGAAAAACTGTTTTTT. This encodes CASKRQPNEKLFF. The variable domain in full, completed from reference TRBV19 and TRBJ1-4, reads DGGITQSPKYLFRKEGQNVTLSCEQNLNHDAMYWYRQDPGQGLRLIYYSQIVNDFQKGDIAEGYSVSREKKESFPLTVTSAQKNPTAFYLCASKRQPNEKLFFGSGTQLSVL.

The CDR3: CASSLDTGRNQPQHF. The CDR3 nucleotides read TGTGCCAGCAGCTTAGATACAGGGAGGAATCAGCCCCAGCATTTT. The chain recombines TRBV7-2 with TRBJ1-5, with a weak D call TRBD1 (6 bases). Germline V lookup: CDR1 SGHTA, CDR2 FQGNSA. Trimming removed 1 base at V and 4 bases at J, with 11 bases between. CDR3 size: 15 residues.